This is a list of T cell receptor beta chains from one sample in a study of control samples from healthy donors and cancer patients. Repertoires were generated with immunoSEQ multiplex PCR, while TCRdb's copy carries only in-frame clones and drops some. The table includes about 150,000 clones, about 94% detected once. Sequencing input: blood. The source is a man in his forties or fifties in good health. CDR3s leave out the opening cysteine and the closing phenylalanine or tryptophan. Fields, in order: V gene, clone size, CDR3 protein. Clone size is shown for a subset of rows, as once, few, many or a class of expanded clone.

>TRBV18|.
ASSGGTGLFEAF
>TRBV18|.
ASSPARANEAF
>TRBV11-2|.
ASSLGQGARTNEKLF
>TRBV2|.
ASSPSGGYQETQY
>TRBV6-1|.
ASSDAPWEARQPQH
>TRBV11-3|once
ASSLGTLNSATNEKLF
>TRBV10-3|.
AISEGGGETDTQY
>TRBV7-9|.
ASSLVAHFGGPYGYT
>TRBV6-6|.
ASSYGWGKAGELF
>TRBV13|once
ASSLAEVAGKETQY
>TRBV6-5|.
ASSYGTGDYGYT
>TRBV5-6|.
ASRGDGNGYT
>TRBV6-6|.
ASSYFGSPYGYT
>TRBV21-1|.
ASSKVGPPGTYGYT
>TRBV24-1|.
ATSDSLRAGGGYNEQF
>TRBV11-2|.
ASSTRRTEAF
>TRBV5-4|.
ASSSKDRGLGEQF
>TRBV27|.
ASGLGGQPQH
>TRBV5-4|.
ASSFDGLNYGYT
>TRBV12-3/TRBV12-4|.
ASSPSTDTQY
>TRBV5-6|once
ASSLAEYEQY
>TRBV27|.
ASSPSVSRNEQF
>TRBV13|.
ASSLGGTGEAF
>TRBV7-2|.
ASSVQGARDAF
>TRBV6-5|.
ASRNFVPGANVLT
>TRBV6-1|.
ASSEDVGTDEKLF
>TRBV10-3|.
AITNGQGGSEAF
>TRBV5-1|.
ASSLDLPGRTDTQY
>TRBV6-2/TRBV6-3|.
ASSYREQGGNEQF
>TRBV2|.
ASSGRGTGNTEAF
>TRBV15|.
ATSRGGTGVRNTEAF
>TRBV7-9|.
ASSLVGEKLF
>TRBV27|.
ASSLYPASGPQH
>TRBV10-3|.
ATAASGDAYNEQF
>TRBV27|.
ASSQGLSNSPLH
>TRBV25-1|.
ASSVQGAVEGYT
>TRBV29-1|.
SVEETAGNTIY
>TRBV10-1|.
ASTRPGTSGANNEQF
>TRBV2|.
ASRSGTGASRPQH
>TRBV25-1|.
ASSETGTGPYGYT
>TRBV5-6|.
ASSGRDRGLNEQF
>TRBV24-1|.
ATSDSKTQGVGNQPQH
>TRBV27|.
ASSLSAGWYEQY
>TRBV10-3|.
AISEEFSSYNSPLH
>TRBV4-1|.
ASSPGTVNTEAF
>TRBV30|once
AWRSIGQGIYGYT
>TRBV15|.
ATSRGGAANTEAF
>TRBV7-6|.
ASSLSDRSSYEQY
>TRBV10-1|.
ASTYTWSSYNSPLH
>TRBV7-9|once
ASSLGTVMNTEAF